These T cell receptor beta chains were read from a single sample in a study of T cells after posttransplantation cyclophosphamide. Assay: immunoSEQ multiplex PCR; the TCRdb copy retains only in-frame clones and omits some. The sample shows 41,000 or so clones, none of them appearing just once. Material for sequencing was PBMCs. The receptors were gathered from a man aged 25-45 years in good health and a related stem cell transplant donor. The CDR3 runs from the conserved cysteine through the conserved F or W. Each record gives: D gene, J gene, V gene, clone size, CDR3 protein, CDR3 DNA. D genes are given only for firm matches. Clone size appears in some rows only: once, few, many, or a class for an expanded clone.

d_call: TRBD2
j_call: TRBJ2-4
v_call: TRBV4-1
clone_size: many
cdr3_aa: CASSLTLREDIQYF
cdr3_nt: TGCGCCAGCAGCCTGACATTGCGGGAGGACATTCAGTACTTC

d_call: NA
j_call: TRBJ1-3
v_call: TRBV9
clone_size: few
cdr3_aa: CASSGTASSGNTIYF
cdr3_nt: TGTGCCAGCAGCGGGACAGCCTCCTCTGGAAACACCATATATTTT

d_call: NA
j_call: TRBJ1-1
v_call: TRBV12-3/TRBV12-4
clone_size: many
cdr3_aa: CASSLSTGNTEAFF
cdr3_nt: TGTGCCAGCAGTTTGTCGACAGGGAACACTGAAGCTTTCTTT

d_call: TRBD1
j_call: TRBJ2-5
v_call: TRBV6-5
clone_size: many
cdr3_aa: CASSSVHRGRGETQYF
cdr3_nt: TGTGCCAGCAGTTCCGTTCACAGGGGGCGAGGGGAGACCCAGTACTTC

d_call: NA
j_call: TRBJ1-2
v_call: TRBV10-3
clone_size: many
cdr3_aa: CAISESAKRGYTF
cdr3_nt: TGTGCCATCAGTGAGTCAGCAAAGCGAGGCTACACCTTC

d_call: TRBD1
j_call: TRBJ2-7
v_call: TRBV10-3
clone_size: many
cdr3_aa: CAISPRGQGAEEQYF
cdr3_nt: TGTGCCATCAGCCCCCGGGGACAGGGGGCGGAGGAGCAGTACTTC

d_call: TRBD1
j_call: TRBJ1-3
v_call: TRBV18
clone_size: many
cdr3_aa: CASSPGQGFSSGNTIYF
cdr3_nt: TGTGCCAGCTCACCGGGACAGGGGTTCAGCTCTGGAAACACCATATATTTT

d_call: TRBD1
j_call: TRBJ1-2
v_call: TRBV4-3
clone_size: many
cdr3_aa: CASSQVHGQANYGYTF
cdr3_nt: TGCGCCAGCAGCCAAGTCCATGGACAGGCGAACTATGGCTACACCTTC

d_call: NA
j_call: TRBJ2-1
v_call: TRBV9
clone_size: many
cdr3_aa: CASSSQGGSYNEQFF
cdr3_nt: TGTGCCAGCAGCTCCCAAGGGGGCTCCTACAATGAGCAGTTCTTC

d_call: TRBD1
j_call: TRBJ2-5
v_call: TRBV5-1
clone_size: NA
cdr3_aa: CASSPGQGTLEETQYF
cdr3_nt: TGCGCCAGCAGCCCGGGACAGGGCACATTGGAAGAGACCCAGTACTTC

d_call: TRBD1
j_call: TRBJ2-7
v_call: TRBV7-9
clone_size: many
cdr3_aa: CASSPGQSSYEQYF
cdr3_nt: TGTGCCAGCAGCCCGGGACAGAGTTCCTACGAGCAGTACTTC

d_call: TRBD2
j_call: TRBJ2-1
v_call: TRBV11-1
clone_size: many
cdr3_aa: CASSAGLAGGHYNEQFF
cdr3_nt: TGTGCCAGCAGCGCGGGACTAGCGGGGGGACATTACAATGAGCAGTTCTTC

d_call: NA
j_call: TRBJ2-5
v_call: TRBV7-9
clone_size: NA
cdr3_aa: CASSVQGGGQETQYF
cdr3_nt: TGTGCCAGCAGCGTACAGGGAGGTGGGCAAGAGACCCAGTACTTC

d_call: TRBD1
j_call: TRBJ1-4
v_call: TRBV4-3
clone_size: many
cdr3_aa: CASSQDRGAFAKLFF
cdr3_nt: TGCGCCAGCAGCCAAGACAGGGGGGCCTTTGCAAAACTGTTTTTT

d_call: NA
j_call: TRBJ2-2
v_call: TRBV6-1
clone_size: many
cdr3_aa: CASTVTGELFF
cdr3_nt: TGTGCCAGCACGGTTACCGGGGAGCTGTTTTTT

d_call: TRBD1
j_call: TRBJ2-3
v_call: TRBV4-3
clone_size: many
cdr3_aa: CASSPRQGFGTQYF
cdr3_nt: TGCGCCAGCAGCCCCAGACAGGGGTTTGGTACGCAGTATTTT